Included here is one T cell receptor beta chain sequence, with context. The antigen it binds to is not known. No base quality values were provided; no much bigger clone lies one nucleotide off. Whole blood was collected in K2EDTA tubes by collaborating institutions according to the institutions' own protocols. For TCRbeta analysis, collaborator samples were shipped as frozen whole blood, as isolated PBMCs, or as DNA extracted from either sample type. TCRbeta CDR3 regions were amplified from genomic DNA by means of the immunoSEQ Assay, a bias-controlled multiplex PCR. The original pipeline was this. The number of nucleated cells in each sample was estimated by amplification of reference gene primers within the assay. To quantify the absolute abundance of each unique TCRbeta CDR3 rearrangement, sequence reads were collapsed and filtered. For each sample, productive Simpson clonality was calculated by taking the square root of Simpson's diversity index across productive rearrangements. As stored in TCRdb, this immuneACCESS dataset retains in-frame rearrangements with V and J assigned. A fraction of the clones does not appear; measured against another copy, unresolved V genes explain less than half of the discrepancy, and the remainder lacks a known reason. V, J and clone size are taken as reported in that table, and D and trimming were inferred from the DNA itself. The sample has 98,000 or so clones on record, approximately 91% of them singletons. The ten largest make up approximately 5.1% of the sample.

The source of the sample is a study of blood T cell repertoires in COVID-19 (dated by TCRdb to about 2020). About the study as a whole: Samples from collaborators originated in the United States, Italy and Spain and spanned both the acute and convalescent phases of COVID-19. The material from the prospective study consisted of cDNA or gDNA derived from T cells, B-cell-depleted T cells, or PBMCs. Deeply sampled blood TCRbeta repertoires from subjects exposed to, actively infected with, or recovered from COVID-19 were included in the dataset. The repertoires were released in a freely available public database intended as a resource for research on the immune response to SARS-CoV-2. Samples were obtained from the ongoing ImmuneRACE study (first 160 participants) and from approximately 1,200 subjects provided by 6 global collaborators. Sample metadata almost always included a de-identified subject ID, COVID-19 status, age in years and sex. Where available, HLA class I and class II types were taken from metadata supplied by the sample provider and were not determined by assay-based typing. General study outcomes and caveats: How much clinical and demographic metadata was included differed by source and by participant, and the metadata was provided uncurated.

Counted from cysteine to phenylalanine, this CDR3 has 13 amino acids. Here the CDR3 DNA is all that survives: 39 bases in frame from base 1. The germline ends are 14 bases apart after V is trimmed by 5 bases and J by 6 bases. Via the germline V gene, CDR1 is MDHEN and CDR2 SYDVKM. The clonotype was recovered from a human donor in a cohort sampled during active COVID-19. The rearrangement joined TRBV28 to TRBJ2-7, and TRBD2 may be the D gene, going by 5 matching bases. The sequenced sample was peripheral blood. The sequenced DNA: TGTGCCAGCAGTCAAGCGGCTCCAGGCGAGCAGTACTTC. It is translated as CASSQAAPGEQYF.